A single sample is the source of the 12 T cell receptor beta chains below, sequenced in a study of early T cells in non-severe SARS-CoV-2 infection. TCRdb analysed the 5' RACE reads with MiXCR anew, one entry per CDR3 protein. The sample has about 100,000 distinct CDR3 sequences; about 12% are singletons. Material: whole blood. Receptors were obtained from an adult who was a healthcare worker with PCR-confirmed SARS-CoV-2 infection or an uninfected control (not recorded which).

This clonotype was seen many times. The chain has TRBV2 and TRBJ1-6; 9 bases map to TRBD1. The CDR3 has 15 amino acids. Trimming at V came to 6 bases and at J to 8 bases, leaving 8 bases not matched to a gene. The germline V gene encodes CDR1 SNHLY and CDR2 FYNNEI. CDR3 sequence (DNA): TGTGCCAGCAGCCCCCCGGGACAGGGTTATTCACCCCTCCACTTT. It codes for CASSPPGQGYSPLHF. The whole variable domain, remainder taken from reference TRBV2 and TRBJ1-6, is EPEVTQTPSHQVTQMGQEVILRCVPISNHLYFYWYRQILGQKVEFLVSFYNNEISEKSEIFDDQFSVERPDGSNFTLKIRSTKLEDSAMYFCASSPPGQGYSPLHFGNGTRLTVT.

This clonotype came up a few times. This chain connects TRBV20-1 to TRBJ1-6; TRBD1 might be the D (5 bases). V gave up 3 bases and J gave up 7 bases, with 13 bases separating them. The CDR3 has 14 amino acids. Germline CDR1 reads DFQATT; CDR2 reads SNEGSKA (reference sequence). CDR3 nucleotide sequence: TGCAGTGCTAGTCCTCAGGGTGGGAATTCACCCCTCCACTTT. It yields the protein CSASPQGGNSPLHF.

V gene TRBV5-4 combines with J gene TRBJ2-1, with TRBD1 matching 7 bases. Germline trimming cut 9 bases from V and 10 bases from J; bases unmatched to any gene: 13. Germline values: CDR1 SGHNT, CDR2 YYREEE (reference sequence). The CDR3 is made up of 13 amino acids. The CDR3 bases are TGTGCCATTTCAGGTAGGGGGCCGGGCGAGCAGTTCTTC. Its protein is CAISGRGPGEQFF.

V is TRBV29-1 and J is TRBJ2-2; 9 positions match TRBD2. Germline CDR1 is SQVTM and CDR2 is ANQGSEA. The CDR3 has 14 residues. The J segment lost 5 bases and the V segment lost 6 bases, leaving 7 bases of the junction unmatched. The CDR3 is CSVQSGGRTGELFF. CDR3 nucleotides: TGCAGCGTCCAAAGCGGGGGGCGAACCGGGGAGCTGTTTTTT.

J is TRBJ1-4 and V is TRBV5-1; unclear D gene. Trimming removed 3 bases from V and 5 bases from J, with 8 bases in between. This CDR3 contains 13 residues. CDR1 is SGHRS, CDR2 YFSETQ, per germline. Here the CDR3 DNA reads TGCGCCAGCAGCTACGCCCAAAATGAAAAACTGTTTTTT. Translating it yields CASSYAQNEKLFF. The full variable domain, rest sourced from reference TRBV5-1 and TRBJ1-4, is KAGVTQTPRYLIKTRGQQVTLSCSPISGHRSVSWYQQTPGQGLQFLFEYFSETQRNKGNFPGRFSGRQFSNSRSEMNVSTLELGDSALYLCASSYAQNEKLFFGSGTQLSVL.

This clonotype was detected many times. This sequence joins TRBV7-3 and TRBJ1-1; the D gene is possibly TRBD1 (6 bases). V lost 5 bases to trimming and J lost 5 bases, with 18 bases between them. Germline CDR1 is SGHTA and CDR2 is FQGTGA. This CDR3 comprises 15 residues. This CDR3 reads CASSPYRVGATEAFF. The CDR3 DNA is TGTGCCAGCAGCCCCTACAGGGTCGGAGCTACTGAAGCTTTCTTT.

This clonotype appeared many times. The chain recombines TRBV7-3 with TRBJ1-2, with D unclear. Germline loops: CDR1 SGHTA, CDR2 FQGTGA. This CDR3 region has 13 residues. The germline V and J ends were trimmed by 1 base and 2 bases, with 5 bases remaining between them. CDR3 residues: CASSLIGNYGYTF. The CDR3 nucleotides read TGTGCCAGCAGCTTAATAGGGAACTATGGCTACACCTTC.

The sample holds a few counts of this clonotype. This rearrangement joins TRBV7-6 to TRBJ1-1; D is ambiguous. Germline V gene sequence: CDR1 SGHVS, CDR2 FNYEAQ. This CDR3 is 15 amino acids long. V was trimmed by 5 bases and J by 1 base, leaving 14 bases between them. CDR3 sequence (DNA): TGTGCCAGCAGCCCCTCCGCCAGAACGAACACTGAAGCTTTCTTT. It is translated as CASSPSARTNTEAFF.

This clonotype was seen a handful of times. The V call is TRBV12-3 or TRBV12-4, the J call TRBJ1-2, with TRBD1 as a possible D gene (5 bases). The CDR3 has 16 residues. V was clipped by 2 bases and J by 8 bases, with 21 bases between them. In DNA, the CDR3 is TGTGCCAGCAGTTTATCTGCAGGGCTCGGGGTAGGAGGCTACACCTTC. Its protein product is CASSLSAGLGVGGYTF.

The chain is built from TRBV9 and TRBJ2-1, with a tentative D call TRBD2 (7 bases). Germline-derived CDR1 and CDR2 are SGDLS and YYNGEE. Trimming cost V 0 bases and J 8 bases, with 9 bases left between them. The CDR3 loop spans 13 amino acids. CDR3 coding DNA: TGTGCCAGCAGCGTAGGAGGGGGGGATGAGCAGTTCTTC. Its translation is CASSVGGGDEQFF.

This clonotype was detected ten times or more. This chain's CDR3 is CASSLATTSSTDTQYF. As DNA, the CDR3 is TGTGCCAGCAGCCTCGCAACTACTTCTAGCACAGATACGCAGTATTTT. The chain couples TRBV11-2 to TRBJ2-3; no clear D. With 5 bases removed from V and 0 bases from J, the gap between germline ends came to 15 bases. The CDR3 contains 16 residues. Per the germline V gene, CDR1 is SGHAT and CDR2 is FQNNGV. The variable domain in full, with the rest retrieved from reference TRBV11-2 and TRBJ2-3, is EAGVAQSPRYKIIEKRQSVAFWCNPISGHATLYWYQQILGQGPKLLIQFQNNGVVDDSQLPKDRFSAERLKGVDSTLKIQPAKLEDSAVYLCASSLATTSSTDTQYFGPGTRLTVL.

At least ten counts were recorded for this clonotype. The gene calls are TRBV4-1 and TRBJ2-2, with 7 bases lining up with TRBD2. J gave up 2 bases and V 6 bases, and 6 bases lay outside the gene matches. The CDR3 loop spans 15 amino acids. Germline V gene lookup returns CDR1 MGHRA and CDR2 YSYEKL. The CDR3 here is CASRAGLTNTGELFF. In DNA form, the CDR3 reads TGCGCCAGCAGGGCGGGACTAACTAACACCGGGGAGCTGTTTTTT.